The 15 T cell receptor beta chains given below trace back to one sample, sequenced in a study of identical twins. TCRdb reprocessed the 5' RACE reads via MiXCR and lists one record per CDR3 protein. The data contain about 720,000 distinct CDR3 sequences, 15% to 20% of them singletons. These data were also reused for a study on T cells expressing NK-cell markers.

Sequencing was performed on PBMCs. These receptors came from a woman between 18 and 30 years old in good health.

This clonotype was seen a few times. The CDR3 coding sequence is TGTGCCAGCAGTCCCGGGACTAGCCGGGGGAATACGCAGTATTTT. Translating gives CASSPGTSRGNTQYF. The gene calls are TRBV12-3 or TRBV12-4 and TRBJ2-3; 9 bases fit TRBD2. The CDR3 is made up of 15 amino acids. Trimming removed 5 bases from V and 7 bases from J; junction bases left unmatched: 10.

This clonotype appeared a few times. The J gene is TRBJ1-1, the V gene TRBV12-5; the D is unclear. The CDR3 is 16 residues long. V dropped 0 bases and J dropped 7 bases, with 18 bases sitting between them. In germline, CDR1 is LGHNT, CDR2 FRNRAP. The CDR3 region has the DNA TGTGCTAGTGGTTTGGTATTTCCCTGGAGGGTAGTTGAAGCTTTCTTT. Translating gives CASGLVFPWRVVEAFF. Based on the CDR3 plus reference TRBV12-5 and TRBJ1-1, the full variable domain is DARVTQTPRHKVTEMGQEVTMRCQPILGHNTVFWYRQTMMQGLELLAYFRNRAPLDDSGMPKDRFSAEMPDATLATLKIQPSEPRDSAVYFCASGLVFPWRVVEAFFGQGTRLTVV.

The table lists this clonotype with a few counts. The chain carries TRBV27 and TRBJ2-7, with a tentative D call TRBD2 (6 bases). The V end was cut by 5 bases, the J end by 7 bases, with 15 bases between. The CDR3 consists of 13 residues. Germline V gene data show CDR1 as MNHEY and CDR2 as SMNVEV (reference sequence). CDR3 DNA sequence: TGTGCCAGCAGTGGGGGGAGATGGGGGGAGCAGTACTTC. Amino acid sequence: CASSGGRWGEQYF.

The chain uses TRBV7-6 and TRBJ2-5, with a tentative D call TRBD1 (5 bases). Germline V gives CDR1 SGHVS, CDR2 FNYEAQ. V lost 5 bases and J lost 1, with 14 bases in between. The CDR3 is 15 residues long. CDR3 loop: CASSQSHQGQETQYF. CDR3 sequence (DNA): TGTGCCAGCAGCCAATCACATCAGGGCCAAGAGACCCAGTACTTC.

The CDR3 reads CASSYGGSTGANVLTF. The CDR3 bases are TGTGCCAGCAGTTACGGCGGGTCTACTGGGGCCAACGTCCTGACTTTC. The chain has TRBV6-5 and TRBJ2-6, with D possibly matching TRBD2 (5 bases). The CDR3 is 16 amino acids. The germline V gene encodes CDR1 MNHEY and CDR2 SVGAGI. V shed 2 bases and J shed 2 bases, with 10 bases lying between them.

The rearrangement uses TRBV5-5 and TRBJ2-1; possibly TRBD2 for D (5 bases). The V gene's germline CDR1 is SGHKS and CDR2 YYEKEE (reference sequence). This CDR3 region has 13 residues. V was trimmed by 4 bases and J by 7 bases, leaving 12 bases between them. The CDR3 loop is CASSLWTVNEQFF. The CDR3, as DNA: TGTGCCAGCAGCCTATGGACTGTAAATGAGCAGTTCTTC.

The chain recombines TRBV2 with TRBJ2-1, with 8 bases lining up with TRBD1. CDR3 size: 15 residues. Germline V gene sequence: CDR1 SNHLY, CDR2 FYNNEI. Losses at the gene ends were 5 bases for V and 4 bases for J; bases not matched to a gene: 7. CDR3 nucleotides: TGTGCCAGCAGTACCACGGGACAGGAATACAATGAGCAGTTCTTC. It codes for CASSTTGQEYNEQFF.

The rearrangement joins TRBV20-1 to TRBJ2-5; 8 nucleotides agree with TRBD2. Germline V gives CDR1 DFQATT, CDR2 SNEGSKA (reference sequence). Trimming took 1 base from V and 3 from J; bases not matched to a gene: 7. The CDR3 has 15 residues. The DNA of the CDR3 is TGCAGTGCTAGAGGCGTTAGCGGGATGGAAGAGACCCAGTACTTC. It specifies CSARGVSGMEETQYF.

The CDR3 DNA follows: TGTGCCAGCAGCTTTATAGGACAGGGGGCCTATGGCTACACCTTC. Translating gives CASSFIGQGAYGYTF. This chain connects TRBV7-9 to TRBJ1-2; TRBD1 matches 11 bases. J gave up 4 bases and V 3 bases, and 4 bases lay outside the gene matches. Germline-derived CDR1 and CDR2 are SEHNR and FQNEAQ (reference sequence). CDR3 length: 15 residues.

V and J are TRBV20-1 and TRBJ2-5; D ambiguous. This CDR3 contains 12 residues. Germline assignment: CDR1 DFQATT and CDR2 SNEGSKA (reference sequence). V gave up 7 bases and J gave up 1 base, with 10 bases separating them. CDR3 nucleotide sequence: TGCAGTGTACGAGGCATCCAAGAGACCCAGTACTTC. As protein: CSVRGIQETQYF.

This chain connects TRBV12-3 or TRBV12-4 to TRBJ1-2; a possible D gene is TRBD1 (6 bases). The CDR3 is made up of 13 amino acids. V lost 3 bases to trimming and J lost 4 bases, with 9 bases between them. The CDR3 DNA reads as TGTGCCAGCAGTTTCAGGGGAACCTATGGCTACACCTTC. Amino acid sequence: CASSFRGTYGYTF.

CDR3 nucleotides: TGTGCCAGCAGCAGTCGACGAGGGTATACTGAAGCTTTCTTT. Its translation: CASSSRRGYTEAFF. The chain joins TRBV6-1 to TRBJ1-1; D is unresolved. The CDR3 length is 14 residues. From germline, CDR1 is MNHNS and CDR2 SASEGT. The V and J ends lost 6 bases and 5 bases respectively, with 16 bases between them.

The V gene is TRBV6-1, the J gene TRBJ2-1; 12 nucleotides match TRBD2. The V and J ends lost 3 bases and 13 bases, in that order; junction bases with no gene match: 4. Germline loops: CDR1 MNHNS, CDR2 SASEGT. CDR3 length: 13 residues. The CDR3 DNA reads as TGTGCCAGCAGTGAGACTAGCGGGAGCTCTCAGTTCTTC. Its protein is CASSETSGSSQFF.

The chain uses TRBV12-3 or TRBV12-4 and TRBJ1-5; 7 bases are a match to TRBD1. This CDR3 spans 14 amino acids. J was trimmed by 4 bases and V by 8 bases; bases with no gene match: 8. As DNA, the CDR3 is TGTGCCAGCTCGGAACAGGGGAGGAATCAGCCCCAGCATTTT. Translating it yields CASSEQGRNQPQHF.

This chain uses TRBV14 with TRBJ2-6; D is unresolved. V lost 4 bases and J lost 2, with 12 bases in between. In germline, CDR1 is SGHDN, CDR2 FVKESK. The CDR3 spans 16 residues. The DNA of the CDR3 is TGTGCCAGCAGCCCAAGTAATCTCCCTGGGGCCAACGTCCTGACTTTC. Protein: CASSPSNLPGANVLTF.